Ten or more counts support the clone carrying this TCR beta chain. V was pared by 6 bases and J by 0 bases, with 11 bases between. This CDR3 contains 15 residues. This record comes from a study of early T cells in non-severe SARS-CoV-2 infection. TCRdb re-analysed the 5' RACE reads in MiXCR, keeping a single row per CDR3 protein. The repertoire holds under 70,000 distinct CDR3 sequences, with 11% as singletons. Sequenced input: whole blood. V usage is TRBV23-1 and J usage is TRBJ2-2, with D maybe TRBD1 (5 bases). TRBV23-1 qualifies as an ORF whose function is uncertain. The sequence derives from an adult who was a healthcare worker with PCR-confirmed SARS-CoV-2 infection or an uninfected control (not recorded which). CDR3 coding DNA: TGCGCCAGCAGATACCGACAGTCGAACACCGGGGAGCTGTTTTTT. Amino acids: CASRYRQSNTGELFF.